One sample yielded the 5 T cell receptor beta chains listed below, sequenced in a study of beta chain features in type 1 diabetes. The sequenced template was cDNA made from the entire isolated RNA. This table comes from immunoSEQ multiplex PCR, and its TCRdb copy is limited to in-frame clones, with some not included. This table has about 640,000 clones, around 12% appearing once. For these TCRs, the target antigens are not known. General study findings and limits: When Type 1 diabetes patients were examined, their TCRB CDR3s proved moderately but significantly shorter in all four CD4+ subsets.

Sample: naive CD4+ T cells from blood. Source of these receptors: a man younger than 45 with type 1 diabetes.

This chain joins TRBV19 and TRBJ2-1, with 11 bases aligning to TRBD2. V was clipped by 4 bases and J by 4 bases; unmatched bases: 15. CDR3 length: 19 residues. Germline CDR1 LNHDA, CDR2 SQIVND (reference sequence). This CDR3 is CASSTWDSSSGGTYNEQFF. The CDR3 region has the DNA TGTGCCAGTAGTACCTGGGACAGTTCTAGCGGGGGGACTTACAATGAGCAGTTCTTC.

The V call is TRBV9, the J call TRBJ2-2, with D unresolved. Trimming stripped 3 bases from V and 1 base from J, with 10 bases between. The CDR3 covers 15 residues. Germline CDR1 reads SGDLS; CDR2 reads YYNGEE. The CDR3 loop is CASSGVRVNTGELFF. DNA of the CDR3: TGTGCCAGCAGCGGCGTTCGAGTGAACACCGGGGAGCTGTTTTTT.

A note on this clone: A read error may produce the germline difference seen at one junction end. This sequence joins TRBV7-7 and TRBJ2-3; tentatively, D is TRBD1 or TRBD2 (5 bases each). This CDR3 is 13 amino acids long. Germline values: CDR1 SSHAT, CDR2 FNYEAQ (reference sequence). CDR3 amino acids: CASSLGTGDTQYF. The CDR3 bases are TGTGCTAGCAGCTTAGGGACCGGAGATACGCAGTATTTT.

V is TRBV28 and J is TRBJ1-4; no firm D call. Trimming removed 7 bases from V and 4 bases from J, with 10 bases in between. This CDR3 contains 13 residues. Looked up from germline, CDR1 is MDHEN and CDR2 is SYDVKM. The CDR3 sequence is CASKTGNNEKLFF. The CDR3 coding sequence is TGTGCCAGCAAGACGGGAAATAATGAAAAACTGTTTTTT.

This clone appeared a few times. This chain connects TRBV29-1 to TRBJ2-1; TRBD2 aligns across 10 bases. J was trimmed by 5 bases and V by 3 bases; bases with no gene match: 4. Germline-derived CDR1 and CDR2 are SQVTM and ANQGSEA. The CDR3 totals 14 residues. In DNA form, the CDR3 reads TGCAGCGTTGATCGACTAGCGGGCCACAATGAGCAGTTCTTC. Protein product: CSVDRLAGHNEQFF.